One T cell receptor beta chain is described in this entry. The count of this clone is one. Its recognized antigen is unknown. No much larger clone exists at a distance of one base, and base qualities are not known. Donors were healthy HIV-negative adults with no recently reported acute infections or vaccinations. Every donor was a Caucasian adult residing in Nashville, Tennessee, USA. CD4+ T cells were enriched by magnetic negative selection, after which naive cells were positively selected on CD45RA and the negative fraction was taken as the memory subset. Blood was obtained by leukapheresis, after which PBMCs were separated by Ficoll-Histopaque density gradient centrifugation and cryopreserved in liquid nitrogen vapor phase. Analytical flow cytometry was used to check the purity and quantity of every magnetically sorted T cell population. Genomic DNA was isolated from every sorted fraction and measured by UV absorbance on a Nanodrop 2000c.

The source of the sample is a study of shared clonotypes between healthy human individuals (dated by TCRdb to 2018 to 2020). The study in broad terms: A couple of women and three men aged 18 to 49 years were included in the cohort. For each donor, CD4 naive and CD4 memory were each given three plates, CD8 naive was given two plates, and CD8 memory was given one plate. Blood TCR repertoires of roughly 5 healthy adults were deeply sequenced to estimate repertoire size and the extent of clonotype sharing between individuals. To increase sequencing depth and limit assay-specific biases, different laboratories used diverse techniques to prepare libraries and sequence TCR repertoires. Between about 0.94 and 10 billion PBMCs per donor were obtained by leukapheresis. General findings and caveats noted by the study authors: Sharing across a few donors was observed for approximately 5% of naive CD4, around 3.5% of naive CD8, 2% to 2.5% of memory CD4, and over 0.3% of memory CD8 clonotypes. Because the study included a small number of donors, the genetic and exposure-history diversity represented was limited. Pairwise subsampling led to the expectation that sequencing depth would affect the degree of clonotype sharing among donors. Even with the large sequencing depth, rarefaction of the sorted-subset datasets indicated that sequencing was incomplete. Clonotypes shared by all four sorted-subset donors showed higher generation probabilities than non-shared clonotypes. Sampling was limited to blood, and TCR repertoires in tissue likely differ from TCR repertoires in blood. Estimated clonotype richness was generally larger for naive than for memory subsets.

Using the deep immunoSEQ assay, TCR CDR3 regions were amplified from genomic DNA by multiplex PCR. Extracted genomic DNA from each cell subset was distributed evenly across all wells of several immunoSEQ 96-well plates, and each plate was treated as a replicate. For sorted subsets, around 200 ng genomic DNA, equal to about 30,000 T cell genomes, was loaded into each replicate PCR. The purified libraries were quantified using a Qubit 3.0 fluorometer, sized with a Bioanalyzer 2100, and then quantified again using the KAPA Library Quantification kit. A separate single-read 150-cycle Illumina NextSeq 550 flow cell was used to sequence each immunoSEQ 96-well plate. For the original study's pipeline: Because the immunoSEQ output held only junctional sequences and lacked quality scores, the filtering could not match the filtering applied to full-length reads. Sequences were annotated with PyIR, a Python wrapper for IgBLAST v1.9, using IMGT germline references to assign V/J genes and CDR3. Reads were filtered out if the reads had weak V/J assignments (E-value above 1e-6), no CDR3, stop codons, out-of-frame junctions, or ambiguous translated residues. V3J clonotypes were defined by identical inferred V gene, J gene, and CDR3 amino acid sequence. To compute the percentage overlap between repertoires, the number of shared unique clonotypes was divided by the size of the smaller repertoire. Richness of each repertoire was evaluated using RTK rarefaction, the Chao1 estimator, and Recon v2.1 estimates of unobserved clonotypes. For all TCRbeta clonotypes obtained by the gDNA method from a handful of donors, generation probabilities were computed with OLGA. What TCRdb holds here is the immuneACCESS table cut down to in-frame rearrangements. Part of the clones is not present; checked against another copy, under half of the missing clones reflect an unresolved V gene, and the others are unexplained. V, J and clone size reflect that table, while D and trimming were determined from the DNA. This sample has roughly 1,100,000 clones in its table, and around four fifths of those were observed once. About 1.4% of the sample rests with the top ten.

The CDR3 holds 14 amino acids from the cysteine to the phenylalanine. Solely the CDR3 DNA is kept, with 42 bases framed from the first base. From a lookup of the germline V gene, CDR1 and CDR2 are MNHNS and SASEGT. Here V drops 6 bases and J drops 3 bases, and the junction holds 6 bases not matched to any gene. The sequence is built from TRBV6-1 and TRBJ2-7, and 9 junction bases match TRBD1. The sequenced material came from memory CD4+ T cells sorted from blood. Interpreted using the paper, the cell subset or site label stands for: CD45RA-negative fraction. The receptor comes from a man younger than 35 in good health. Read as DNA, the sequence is TGTGCCAGCAGCCTGGGACAGGGAAACTACGAGCAGTACTTC. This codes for CASSLGQGNYEQYF.